One and the same sample provided the 17 T cell receptor beta chains below, sequenced in a study of OX40 agonist ivuxolimab in advanced cancers. Generated by immunoSEQ multiplex PCR, the TCRdb table keeps only in-frame clones and is missing some. The sample has 35,000 to 40,000 clones, around four fifths seen once; the top ten hold 22%. The sample consisted of CD4+ or CD8+ T cells sorted from blood, taken in a trial of the OX40 agonist ivuxolimab. The receptors originated from an adult with an advanced solid tumor such as melanoma, head and neck, liver or kidney cancer.

V gene TRBV14 combines with J gene TRBJ1-4, with D hard to call. Trimming stripped 1 base from V and 8 bases from J, with 17 bases between. The germline gives CDR1 SGHDN, CDR2 FVKESK. The CDR3 consists of 16 residues. This chain's CDR3 is CASSQGIGVEKEKLFF. In nucleotides, the CDR3 is TGTGCCAGCAGCCAAGGTATCGGGGTTGAAAAGGAAAAACTGTTTTTT.

This clone was observed a handful of times. This chain links TRBV7-8 with TRBJ1-3; D remains unclear. The V gene lost 1 base and the J gene lost 0 bases, with 13 bases spanning the gap. CDR1 and CDR2 (germline): SGHVS, FQNEAQ. This CDR3 comprises 17 residues. In nucleotides, the CDR3 is TGTGCCAGCAGCTTAGATGGGGTAATAAGCTCTGGAAACACCATATATTTT. Protein sequence: CASSLDGVISSGNTIYF.

V is TRBV5-5 and J is TRBJ2-2; 12 bases agree with TRBD1. The V segment lost 6 bases and the J segment 4 bases; nucleotides outside the gene matches: 4. There are 15 residues in the CDR3. The V gene's germline CDR1 is SGHKS and CDR2 YYEKEE (reference sequence). DNA of the CDR3: TGTGCCAGCACCCGGGGACAGGGGGCCACCGGGGAGCTGTTTTTT. Translation gives CASTRGQGATGELFF.

The chain combines TRBV28 with TRBJ2-7; TRBD2 might be the D (7 bases). The V gene's germline CDR1 is MDHEN and CDR2 SYDVKM. The length of the CDR3 is 16 residues. With 8 bases removed from V and 5 bases from J, the gap between germline ends came to 25 bases. The DNA for the CDR3 is TGTGCCAGCCCCCCGCAGGGAGGGGGAGGTTTTCACGAGCAGTACTTC. It encodes CASPPQGGGGFHEQYF. The complete variable domain, with remaining parts taken from reference TRBV28 and TRBJ2-7, reads DVKVTQSSRYLVKRTGEKVFLECVQDMDHENMFWYRQDPGLGLRLIYFSYDVKMKEKGDIPEGYSVSREKKERFSLILESASTNQTSMYLCASPPQGGGGFHEQYFGPGTRLTVT.

This chain uses TRBV6-6 with TRBJ2-7; no reliable D call. V lost 2 bases and J 2 bases, leaving 7 bases between the germline ends. Germline CDR1 is MNHNY and CDR2 is SVGAGI (reference sequence). The CDR3 loop spans 13 amino acids. The CDR3 sequence: CASSYRAPYEQYF. The CDR3 DNA follows: TGTGCCAGCAGTTACCGCGCCCCCTACGAGCAGTACTTC.

The gene calls are TRBV4-1 and TRBJ2-7; 8 bases align to TRBD2. In germline, CDR1 is MGHRA, CDR2 YSYEKL. This CDR3 comprises 15 residues. Trimming removed 0 bases from V and 3 bases from J; junction bases left unmatched: 4. The CDR3 sequence: CASSQDRAGVYEQYF. Here the CDR3 DNA reads TGCGCCAGCAGCCAAGATAGAGCGGGAGTCTACGAGCAGTACTTC.

J is TRBJ2-3 and V is TRBV7-2; possibly TRBD1 or TRBD2 for D (5 bases each). V gave up 2 bases and J gave up 3 bases, with 15 bases separating them. The CDR3 sequence is 16 residues long. Germline CDR1 is SGHTA and CDR2 is FQGNSA. Here the CDR3 DNA reads TGTGCCAGCAGCTTAAATCCCGGGACCTCAACAGATACGCAGTATTTT. As protein: CASSLNPGTSTDTQYF.

The chain couples TRBV27 to TRBJ1-2; no clear D. This CDR3 is built from 16 residues. Germline assignment: CDR1 MNHEY and CDR2 SMNVEV (reference sequence). V was trimmed by 0 bases and J by 4 bases, leaving 15 bases between them. The CDR3 bases are TGTGCCAGCAGTTTATCGATTGGGGTGACTGCCTATGGCTACACCTTC. Translating it yields CASSLSIGVTAYGYTF.

V gene TRBV9 combines with J gene TRBJ1-1; no firm D call. The CDR3 has 13 amino acids. Looked up from germline, CDR1 is SGDLS and CDR2 is YYNGEE. V dropped 0 bases and J dropped 8 bases, with 11 bases sitting between them. CDR3 nucleotides: TGTGCCAGCAGCGTAGAGGTGGCAGCGGAAGCTTTCTTT. This gives the protein CASSVEVAAEAFF.

The chain carries TRBV27 and TRBJ2-2, with 13 bases aligning to TRBD2. V gave up 10 bases and J gave up 0 bases; unmatched junction bases: 5. Germline lookup yields CDR1 MNHEY and CDR2 SMNVEV (reference sequence). The CDR3 runs 16 residues. CDR3 nucleotide sequence: TGTGCCACCAGACTAGCGGGGGGCCCGAACACCGGGGAGCTGTTTTTT. Translating it yields CATRLAGGPNTGELFF.

The V and J genes are TRBV6-5 and TRBJ2-5; TRBD2 is a possible D gene (5 bases). CDR3 size: 15 residues. Trimming cost V 8 bases and J 1 base, with 17 bases left between them. Per the germline V gene, CDR1 is MNHEY and CDR2 is SVGAGI. The CDR3 sequence: CASGLGEGPQETQYF. CDR3 in DNA: TGTGCCAGCGGCTTAGGAGAGGGCCCCCAAGAGACCCAGTACTTC.

The chain recombines TRBV5-5 with TRBJ1-5; D unclear. V was pared by 4 bases and J by 5 bases, with 13 bases between. CDR1 and CDR2 from the germline V gene are SGHKS and YYEKEE (reference sequence). The CDR3 covers 14 residues. DNA for the CDR3: TGTGCCAGCAGCCCCGCCAGCGGGGATCAGCCCCAGCATTTT. Amino acid sequence: CASSPASGDQPQHF.

The chain combines TRBV10-3 with TRBJ2-4; D possibly corresponds to TRBD2 (6 bases). Germline values: CDR1 ENHRY, CDR2 SYGVKD. This CDR3 is 15 amino acids long. V lost 6 bases and J lost 3, with 15 bases in between. The DNA for the CDR3 is TGTGCCATCAGCGCCCCGGGGGATGGCAAAAACATTCAGTACTTC. Translating gives CAISAPGDGKNIQYF.

The CDR3: CASSEPGQGGNTIYF. CDR3 sequence (DNA): TGTGCCAGCAGTGAGCCGGGACAGGGGGGAAACACCATATATTTT. The rearrangement uses TRBV25-1 and TRBJ1-3; 10 bases align to TRBD1. Trimming cost V 3 bases and J 4 bases; bases outside gene matches: 3. In germline, CDR1 is MGHDK, CDR2 SYGVNS. This CDR3 is built from 15 residues.

The chain combines TRBV4-3 with TRBJ2-7; TRBD1 might be the D (6 bases). The V gene lost 4 bases and the J gene lost 7 bases, with 17 bases spanning the gap. Germline CDR1 is LGHNA and CDR2 is YSLEER. This CDR3 is 14 amino acids long. Written as DNA, the CDR3 is TGCGCCAGCAGCCCCGGACAGACAGCTCAGGAGCAGTACTTC. This encodes CASSPGQTAQEQYF.

The sample holds a few counts of this clone. The chain uses TRBV10-3 and TRBJ1-2; D is uncertain. The length of the CDR3 is 11 residues. V was trimmed by 2 bases and J by 4 bases, leaving 2 bases between them. CDR1 and CDR2 from the germline V gene are ENHRY and SYGVKD. CDR3 amino acids: CAISESYGYTF. CDR3 sequence (DNA): TGTGCCATCAGTGAGAGCTATGGCTACACCTTC.

This rearrangement joins TRBV28 to TRBJ1-2, with 7 bases that match TRBD1. Germline V gives CDR1 MDHEN, CDR2 SYDVKM. Losses at the gene ends were 3 bases for V and 3 bases for J; bases not matched to a gene: 4. This CDR3 is built from 14 residues. DNA for the CDR3: TGTGCCAGCAGTTTTGGAGGGACAGACTATGGCTACACCTTC. Protein sequence: CASSFGGTDYGYTF.